The following is a T cell receptor beta chain sequence with its context. Its antigen is currently unknown. Generated by immunoSEQ multiplex PCR, the TCRdb table keeps only in-frame clones and is missing some. The sample holds some 110,000 clones, 75% to 90% seen once. This sample was taken from a study of T cell responses to AZD1222 COVID-19 vaccine. Study-wide findings and caveats: Nearly half of spike-specific TCRs reportedly target variant regions that are unmutated in the B.1.351 and B.1.1.7 variants. Clonal diversity was possibly underestimated, and white British individuals and females predominated among donors. Just a handful of AZD1222 recipients tested seropositive at baseline. Repertoires were obtained only post-peak T cell response.

The CDR3 loop spans 15 amino acids. The germline V gene encodes CDR1 KGHSH and CDR2 LQKENI. The V gene end was trimmed by 8 bases and the J gene end by 0 bases; junction bases not matched to a gene: 7. The chain combines TRBV18 with TRBJ1-5; 7 nucleotides agree with TRBD1. The TCR was taken from an adult in good health. The specimen was peripheral blood, collected on day 0 of MenACWY control vaccination. CDR3 nucleotide sequence: TGTGCCAGCCGACAGGGACAGAATAGCAATCAGCCCCAGCATTTT. Translated, it gives CASRQGQNSNQPQHF.